Listed here are 4 T cell receptor beta chains from one sample, sequenced in a study of T cells in Graves' hyperthyroidism and ophthalmopathy. The investigators amplified TCR beta CDR3 regions from RNA transcripts. An initial round of RT-PCR targeting the TCR CDR3 relied on the HTBI primer set. In TCRdb, the multiplex PCR reads were re-called with MiXCR into one record per CDR3 protein. This table holds more than 500,000 distinct CDR3 sequences, around 15% found once. Sequencing was carried out using blood. Source of these receptors: a woman in her thirties or forties with Graves' hyperthyroidism.

This clonotype was detected only a few times. The V gene is TRBV29-1, the J gene TRBJ2-3, with 9 positions matching TRBD1. The CDR3 extends over 14 amino acids. From germline, CDR1 is SQVTM and CDR2 ANQGSEA. Losses at the gene ends were 2 bases for V and 5 bases for J; bases not matched to a gene: 5. The CDR3 is CSVEKGQGGDTQYF. CDR3 in DNA: TGCAGCGTTGAAAAGGGACAGGGAGGAGATACGCAGTATTTT.

This clonotype was detected ten times or more. The chain joins TRBV10-3 to TRBJ2-7; 9 nucleotides align to TRBD1. V lost 6 bases and J lost 3; bases outside the gene matches: 3. CDR1 and CDR2 from the germline V gene are ENHRY and SYGVKD. The CDR3 has 13 residues. CDR3 sequence (DNA): TGTGCCATCAGGGGACAGGGCCACTACGAGCAGTACTTC. Its protein product is CAIRGQGHYEQYF.

This clonotype was found a few times. The chain combines TRBV6-2 or TRBV6-3 with TRBJ2-7; perhaps TRBD2 as D (6 bases). Germline loops: CDR1 MNHEY, CDR2 SVGEGT. CDR3 length: 11 residues. V was trimmed by 2 bases and J by 7 bases, leaving 6 bases between them. CDR3 in amino acids: CASSYGGEQYF. The CDR3 DNA follows: TGTGCCAGCAGTTACGGGGGGGAGCAGTACTTC.

The chain joins TRBV5-6 to TRBJ2-7; 7 positions match TRBD1. The CDR3 contains 12 residues. Germline V gives CDR1 SGHDT, CDR2 YYEEEE. Germline trimming cut 2 bases from V and 6 bases from J; bases unmatched to any gene: 2. Here the CDR3 DNA reads TGTGCCAGCAGCTTCGGGACAGTCGAGCAGTACTTC. This translates into CASSFGTVEQYF.